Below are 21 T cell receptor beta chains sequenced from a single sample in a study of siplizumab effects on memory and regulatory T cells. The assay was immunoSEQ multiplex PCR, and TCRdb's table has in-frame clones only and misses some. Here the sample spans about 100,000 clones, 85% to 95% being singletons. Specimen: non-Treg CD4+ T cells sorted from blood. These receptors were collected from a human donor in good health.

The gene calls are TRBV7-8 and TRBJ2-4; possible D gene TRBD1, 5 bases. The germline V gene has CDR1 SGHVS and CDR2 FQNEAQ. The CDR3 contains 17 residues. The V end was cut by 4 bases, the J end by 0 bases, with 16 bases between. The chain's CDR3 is CASSSTDFQIAKNIQYF. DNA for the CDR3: TGTGCCAGCAGCTCGACAGACTTCCAAATAGCCAAAAACATTCAGTACTTC.

CDR3 protein: CASRPSSYEQYF. CDR3 bases: TGTGCCAGCAGGCCTAGCTCCTACGAGCAGTACTTC. The chain uses TRBV6-5 and TRBJ2-7, with unresolved D. CDR1 MNHEY and CDR2 SVGAGI come from the germline V gene. With 6 bases removed from V and 0 bases from J, the gap between germline ends came to 6 bases. This CDR3 spans 12 amino acids.

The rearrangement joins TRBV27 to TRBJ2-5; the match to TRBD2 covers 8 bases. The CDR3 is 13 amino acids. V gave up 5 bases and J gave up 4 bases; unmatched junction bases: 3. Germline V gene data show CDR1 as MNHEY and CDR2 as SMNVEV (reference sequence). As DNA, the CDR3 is TGTGCCAGCAGTCCAGCGGGAGTAGAGACCCAGTACTTC. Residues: CASSPAGVETQYF.

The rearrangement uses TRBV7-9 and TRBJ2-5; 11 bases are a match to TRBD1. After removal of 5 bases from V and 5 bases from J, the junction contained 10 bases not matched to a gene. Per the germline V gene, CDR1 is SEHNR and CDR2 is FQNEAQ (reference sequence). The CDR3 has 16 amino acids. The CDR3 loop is CASSTGQGDLGETQYF. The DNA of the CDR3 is TGTGCCAGCAGCACGGGACAGGGGGACTTAGGGGAGACCCAGTACTTC.

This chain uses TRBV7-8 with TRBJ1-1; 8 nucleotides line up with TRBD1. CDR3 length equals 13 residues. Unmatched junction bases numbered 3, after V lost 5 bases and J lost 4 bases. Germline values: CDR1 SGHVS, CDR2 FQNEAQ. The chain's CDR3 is CASSTGQGTEAFF. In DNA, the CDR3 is TGTGCCAGCAGCACCGGACAGGGCACTGAAGCTTTCTTT.

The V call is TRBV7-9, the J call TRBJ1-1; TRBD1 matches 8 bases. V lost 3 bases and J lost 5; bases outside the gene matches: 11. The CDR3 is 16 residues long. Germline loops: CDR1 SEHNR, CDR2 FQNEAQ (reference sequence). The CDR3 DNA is TGTGCCAGCAGCTTCGGGAGACCCACAGGGGGGACTGAAGCTTTCTTT. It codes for CASSFGRPTGGTEAFF.

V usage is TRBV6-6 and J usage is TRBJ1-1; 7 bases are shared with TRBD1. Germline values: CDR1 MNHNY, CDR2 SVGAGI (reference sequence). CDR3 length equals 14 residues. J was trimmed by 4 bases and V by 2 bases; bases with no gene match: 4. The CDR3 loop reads CASSYKGAGTEAFF. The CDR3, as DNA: TGTGCCAGCAGTTACAAGGGGGCAGGCACTGAAGCTTTCTTT.

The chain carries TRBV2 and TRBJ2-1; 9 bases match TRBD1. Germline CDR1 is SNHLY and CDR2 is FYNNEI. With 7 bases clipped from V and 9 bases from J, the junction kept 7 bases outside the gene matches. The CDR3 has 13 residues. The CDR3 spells CASTGQGSGEQFF. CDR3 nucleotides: TGTGCCAGCACGGGACAGGGTTCGGGTGAGCAGTTCTTC.

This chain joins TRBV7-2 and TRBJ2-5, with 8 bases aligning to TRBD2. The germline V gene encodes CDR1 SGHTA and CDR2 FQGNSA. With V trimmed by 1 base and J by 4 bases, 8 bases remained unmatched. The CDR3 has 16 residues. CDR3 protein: CASSLVFRAGGETQYF. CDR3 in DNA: TGTGCCAGCAGCTTAGTTTTTCGGGCGGGGGGAGAGACCCAGTACTTC.

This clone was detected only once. The CDR3 loop is CASSPIPTRDRVIYEQYF. In nucleotides, the CDR3 is TGCGCCAGCAGCCCCATCCCAACGCGGGACAGGGTAATCTACGAGCAGTACTTC. This rearrangement joins TRBV5-1 to TRBJ2-7; 9 bases are a match to TRBD1. Germline values: CDR1 SGHRS, CDR2 YFSETQ. Losses at the gene ends were 4 bases for V and 3 bases for J; bases not matched to a gene: 17. The CDR3 covers 18 residues.

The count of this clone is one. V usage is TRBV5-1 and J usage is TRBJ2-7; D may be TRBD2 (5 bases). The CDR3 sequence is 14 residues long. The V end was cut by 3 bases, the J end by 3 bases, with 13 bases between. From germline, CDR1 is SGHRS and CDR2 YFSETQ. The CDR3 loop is CASSSWIEGYEQYF. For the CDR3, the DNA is TGCGCCAGCAGCTCTTGGATAGAGGGCTACGAGCAGTACTTC.

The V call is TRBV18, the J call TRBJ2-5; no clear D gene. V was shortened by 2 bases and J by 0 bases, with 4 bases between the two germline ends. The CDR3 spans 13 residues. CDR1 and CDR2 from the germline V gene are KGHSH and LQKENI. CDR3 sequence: CASSPADQETQYF. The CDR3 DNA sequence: TGTGCCAGCTCACCAGCAGACCAAGAGACCCAGTACTTC.

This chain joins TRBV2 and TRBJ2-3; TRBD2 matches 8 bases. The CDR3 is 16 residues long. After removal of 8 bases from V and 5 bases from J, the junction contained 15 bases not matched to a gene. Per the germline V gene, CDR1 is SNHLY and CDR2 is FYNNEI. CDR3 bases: TGTGCCAGCCTGGTCTCCAACGGGAGGGGTAGAGATACGCAGTATTTT. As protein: CASLVSNGRGRDTQYF.

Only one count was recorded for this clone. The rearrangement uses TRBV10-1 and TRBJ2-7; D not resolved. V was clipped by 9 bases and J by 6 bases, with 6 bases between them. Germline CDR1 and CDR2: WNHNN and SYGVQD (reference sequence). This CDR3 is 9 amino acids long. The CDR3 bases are TGCGCCAGGGTCCGCGAGCAGTACTTC. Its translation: CARVREQYF.

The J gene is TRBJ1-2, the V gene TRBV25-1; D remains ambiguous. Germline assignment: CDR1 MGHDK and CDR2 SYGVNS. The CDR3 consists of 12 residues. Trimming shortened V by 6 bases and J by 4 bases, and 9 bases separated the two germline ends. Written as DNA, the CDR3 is TGTGCCAGCAGGGGGAGTATCTATGGCTACACCTTC. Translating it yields CASRGSIYGYTF.

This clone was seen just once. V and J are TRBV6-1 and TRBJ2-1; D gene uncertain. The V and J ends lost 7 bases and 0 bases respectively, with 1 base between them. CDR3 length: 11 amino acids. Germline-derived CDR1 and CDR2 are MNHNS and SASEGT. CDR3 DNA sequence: TGTGCCAGCACCTCCTACAATGAGCAGTTCTTC. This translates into CASTSYNEQFF.

The CDR3 spells CASSRDGNTGELFF. For the CDR3, the DNA is TGCGCCAGCAGCCGGGACGGGAACACCGGGGAGCTGTTTTTT. The chain has TRBV5-1 and TRBJ2-2; either TRBD1 or TRBD2 may fit D (5 bases each). The CDR3 is made up of 14 amino acids. CDR1 and CDR2 (germline): SGHRS, YFSETQ. V lost 4 bases, J lost 1 base, and 8 bases lay in between.

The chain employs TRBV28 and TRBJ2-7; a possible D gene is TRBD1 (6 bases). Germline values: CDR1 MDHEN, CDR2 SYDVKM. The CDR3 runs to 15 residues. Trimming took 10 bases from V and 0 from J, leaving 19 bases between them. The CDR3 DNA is TGTGCCATCAGCAGGGTAGGGGGACACTCCTACGAGCAGTACTTC. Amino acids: CAISRVGGHSYEQYF.

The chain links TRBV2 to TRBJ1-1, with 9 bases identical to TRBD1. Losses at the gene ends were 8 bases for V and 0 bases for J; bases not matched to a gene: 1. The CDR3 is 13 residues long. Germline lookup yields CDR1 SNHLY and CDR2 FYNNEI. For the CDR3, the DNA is TGTGCCAGCTACAGGGGGCTGAACACTGAAGCTTTCTTT. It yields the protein CASYRGLNTEAFF.

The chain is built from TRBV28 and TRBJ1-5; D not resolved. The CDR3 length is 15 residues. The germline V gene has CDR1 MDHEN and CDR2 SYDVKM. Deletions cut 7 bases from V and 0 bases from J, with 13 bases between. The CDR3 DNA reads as TGTGCCAGCAAGCGGCCCAATAGTAGCAATCAGCCCCAGCATTTT. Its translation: CASKRPNSSNQPQHF.

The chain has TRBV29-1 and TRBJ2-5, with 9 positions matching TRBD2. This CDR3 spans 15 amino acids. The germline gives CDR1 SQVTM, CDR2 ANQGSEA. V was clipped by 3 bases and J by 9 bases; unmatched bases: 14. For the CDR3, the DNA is TGCAGCGTTGATCATGTCCTAGCGGGAATAGGAGCCCAGTACTTC. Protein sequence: CSVDHVLAGIGAQYF.